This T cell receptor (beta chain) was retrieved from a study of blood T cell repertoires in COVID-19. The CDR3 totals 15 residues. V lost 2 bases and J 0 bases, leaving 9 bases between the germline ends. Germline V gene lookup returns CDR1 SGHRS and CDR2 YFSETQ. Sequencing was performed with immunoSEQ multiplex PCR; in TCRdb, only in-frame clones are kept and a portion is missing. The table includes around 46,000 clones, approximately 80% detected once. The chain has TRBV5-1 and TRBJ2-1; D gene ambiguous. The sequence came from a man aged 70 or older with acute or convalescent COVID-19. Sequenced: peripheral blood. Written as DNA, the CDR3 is TGCGCCAGCAGCTTACAAGTAAGCTCCTACAATGAGCAGTTCTTC. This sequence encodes CASSLQVSSYNEQFF.